What follows are 20 T cell receptor beta chains derived from one specimen sequenced in a study of blood T cell repertoires in COVID-19. Generated by immunoSEQ multiplex PCR, the TCRdb table keeps only in-frame clones and is missing some. The table lists about 140,000 clones, roughly 86% of them singletons. Material for sequencing was peripheral blood. The receptor source for this set is a man between 65 and 85 years old with acute or convalescent COVID-19.

This clone was recorded only once. This chain links TRBV2 with TRBJ2-2; 7 bases agree with TRBD1. This CDR3 region has 14 residues. V shed 4 bases and J 5 bases; nucleotides not matched to a gene: 4. Germline CDR1 SNHLY, CDR2 FYNNEI. CDR3 in amino acids: CASSALTGTGELFF. As DNA, the CDR3 is TGTGCCAGCAGTGCTCTGACAGGGACCGGGGAGCTGTTTTTT.

This clone was counted a single time. V gene TRBV27 combines with J gene TRBJ2-7, with a weak D call TRBD2 (6 bases). Germline loops: CDR1 MNHEY, CDR2 SMNVEV (reference sequence). The CDR3 is 13 residues long. With 2 bases removed from V and 4 bases from J, the gap between germline ends came to 9 bases. This CDR3 reads CASSLTSQYEQYF. CDR3 bases: TGTGCCAGCAGTTTAACTAGCCAGTACGAGCAGTACTTC.

This clone has just one count. Different DNA sequences within this sample yield the same CDR3. V is TRBV5-1 and J is TRBJ1-3; D uncertain. Germline V gene sequence: CDR1 SGHRS, CDR2 YFSETQ. This CDR3 contains 13 residues. The V gene lost 4 bases and the J gene lost 4 bases, with 9 bases spanning the gap. For the CDR3, the DNA is TGCGCCAGCAGCCTAGGGAGCGGAAACACCATATATTTT. Translation: CASSLGSGNTIYF.

The rearrangement joins TRBV7-2 to TRBJ2-7; D perhaps matches TRBD2 (6 bases). CDR1 is SGHTA and CDR2 is FQGNSA in the germline V gene. Trimming took off 3 bases at V and 3 bases at J, with 15 bases between the two ends. The CDR3 loop spans 15 amino acids. CDR3 sequence: CASSLFAGSFYEQYF. Written as DNA, the CDR3 is TGTGCCAGCAGCTTGTTTGCCGGGAGTTTCTACGAGCAGTACTTC.

This clone was detected once. The rearrangement joins TRBV27 to TRBJ1-2; TRBD1 is a possible D gene (6 bases). Trimming removed 6 bases from V and 11 bases from J, with 25 bases in between. This CDR3 is 15 amino acids long. CDR1 is MNHEY, CDR2 SMNVEV, per germline (reference sequence). CDR3 residues: CASRGGGRSDRPYTF. DNA for the CDR3: TGTGCCAGCAGAGGGGGGGGGAGATCGGACCGGCCTTACACCTTC.

CDR3 nucleotide sequence: TGTGCCAGTAGCTCTTTCGGTCGTAACAATCAGCCCCAGCATTTT. Encoded protein: CASSSFGRNNQPQHF. This chain uses TRBV19 with TRBJ1-5; D is unclear. Between the trimmed V and J ends, which lost 6 bases and 3 bases, there was a span of 15 bases. This CDR3 comprises 15 residues. The germline V gene encodes CDR1 LNHDA and CDR2 SQIVND (reference sequence).

This sequence joins TRBV6-2 or TRBV6-3 and TRBJ2-7, with TRBD1 matching over 9 bases. Germline trimming cut 6 bases from V and 4 bases from J; bases unmatched to any gene: 16. The CDR3 has 17 residues. Per the germline V gene, CDR1 is MNHEY and CDR2 is SVGEGT. The CDR3 spells CASSRRLGQGVPYEQYF. CDR3 nucleotides: TGTGCCAGCAGCCGAAGATTGGGACAGGGTGTTCCATACGAGCAGTACTTC.

This chain joins TRBV6-6 and TRBJ1-6, with 7 bases fitting TRBD1. J gave up 7 bases and V 7 bases, and 10 bases lay outside the gene matches. Germline V gene data show CDR1 as MNHNY and CDR2 as SVGAGI (reference sequence). There are 15 residues in the CDR3. The CDR3 sequence: CASTVNYRGNSPLHF. The CDR3 DNA sequence: TGTGCCAGCACCGTAAATTACAGGGGAAATTCACCCCTCCACTTT.

The V gene is TRBV10-2, the J gene TRBJ2-7; tentatively, D is TRBD2 (5 bases). The CDR3 loop spans 14 amino acids. CDR1 is WSHSY, CDR2 SAAADI, per germline. With 9 bases removed from V and 0 bases from J, the gap between germline ends came to 15 bases. CDR3 in amino acids: CASSSTGNSYEQYF. The CDR3 bases are TGCGCCAGTTCGTCGACGGGGAACTCCTACGAGCAGTACTTC.

This clone appeared a single time. V is TRBV2 and J is TRBJ2-3; TRBD1 is a possible D gene (6 bases). CDR1 is SNHLY and CDR2 is FYNNEI in the germline V gene. Trimming shortened V by 11 bases and J by 0 bases, and 15 bases separated the two germline ends. The CDR3 is 14 amino acids. CDR3 amino acids: CAGAGATSTDTQYF. CDR3 DNA: TGTGCCGGTGCAGGGGCCACTAGCACAGATACGCAGTATTTT.

The chain joins TRBV5-1 to TRBJ1-5, with TRBD1 matching over 8 bases. The V and J ends lost 0 bases and 5 bases, in that order; junction bases with no gene match: 1. CDR1 and CDR2 from the germline V gene are SGHRS and YFSETQ. The CDR3 runs to 14 residues. CDR3 bases: TGCGCCAGCAGCTTGGACAGGGGGGATCAGCCCCAGCATTTT. It specifies CASSLDRGDQPQHF.

This chain uses TRBV3-1 (or the pseudogene TRBV3-2) with TRBJ2-7; D may be TRBD1 (5 bases). Looked up from germline, CDR1 is LGHDT and CDR2 is YNNKEL (reference sequence). The CDR3 is 16 residues long. V shed 4 bases and J shed 3 bases, with 19 bases lying between them. The CDR3 region has the DNA TGTGCCAGCAGCCTCATTGCTTGGGGCGCGGACTACGAGCAGTACTTC. Its translation: CASSLIAWGADYEQYF.

V gene TRBV10-2 combines with J gene TRBJ1-2; 11 bases align to TRBD1. V lost 5 bases and J lost 4; bases outside the gene matches: 6. CDR3 length equals 15 residues. CDR1 is WSHSY, CDR2 SAAADI, per germline. The CDR3 here is CASSPGTGGIYGYTF. Written as DNA, the CDR3 is TGCGCCAGCAGTCCCGGGACAGGGGGGATCTATGGCTACACCTTC.

This clone was recorded a few times. V is TRBV6-5 and J is TRBJ1-1, with 12 bases matching TRBD1. The trim removed 7 bases at V and 2 bases at J, leaving 2 bases unmatched. Germline assignment: CDR1 MNHEY and CDR2 SVGAGI. The CDR3 has 14 amino acids. The DNA for the CDR3 is TGTGCCAGCAAGGGGACAGGGGGCAACACTGAAGCTTTCTTT. This sequence encodes CASKGTGGNTEAFF.

The chain employs TRBV7-2 and TRBJ2-2; D is undetermined. Germline values: CDR1 SGHTA, CDR2 FQGNSA. Trimming took off 0 bases at V and 4 bases at J, with 6 bases between the two ends. The CDR3 runs 14 residues. CDR3: CASSLAIATGELFF. DNA of the CDR3: TGTGCCAGCAGCTTAGCGATAGCCACCGGGGAGCTGTTTTTT.

The V and J genes are TRBV7-2 and TRBJ2-1, with 10 positions matching TRBD2. The CDR3 is 17 amino acids. V was clipped by 5 bases and J by 0 bases; unmatched bases: 7. Per germline, CDR1 SGHTA and CDR2 FQGNSA. CDR3 coding DNA: TGTGCCAGCAGCCCCACTAGCGGGGTGAGCTCCTACAATGAGCAGTTCTTC. It translates to CASSPTSGVSSYNEQFF. Full variable domain (remainder filled in from reference TRBV7-2 and TRBJ2-1): GAGVSQSPSNKVTEKGKDVELRCDPISGHTALYWYRQSLGQGLEFLIYFQGNSAPDKSGLPSDRFSAERTGGSVSTLTIQRTQQEDSAVYLCASSPTSGVSSYNEQFFGPGTRLTVL.

V and J are TRBV6-1 and TRBJ2-3; weak D call: TRBD1 (5 bases). In germline, CDR1 is MNHNS, CDR2 SASEGT. V shed 1 base and J shed 4 bases, with 12 bases lying between them. The CDR3 contains 15 residues. The CDR3 nucleotides are TGTGCCAGCAGTGAAGAAGGGGCGATTGCAGATACGCAGTATTTT. Amino acid sequence: CASSEEGAIADTQYF.

DNA of the CDR3: TGTGCCAGCAGTTACTCGAAAGGAGTGAACACTGAAGCTTTCTTT. This translates into CASSYSKGVNTEAFF. V and J are TRBV6-2 or TRBV6-3 and TRBJ1-1; D unclear. Germline assignment: CDR1 MNHEY and CDR2 SVGEGT. The CDR3 is 15 residues long. V was cut by 0 bases and J by 0 bases, with 8 bases left in between.

This chain connects TRBV6-5 to TRBJ1-1; D call uncertain. Germline lookup yields CDR1 MNHEY and CDR2 SVGAGI. The CDR3 extends over 13 amino acids. With 6 bases removed from V and 1 base from J, the gap between germline ends came to 9 bases. The CDR3 here is CASSSQKNTEAFF. In DNA, the CDR3 is TGTGCCAGCAGCTCACAAAAGAACACTGAAGCTTTCTTT.

This chain connects TRBV11-2 to TRBJ2-5; TRBD2 matches 10 bases. Germline CDR1 and CDR2: SGHAT and FQNNGV. The length of the CDR3 is 14 residues. V shed 5 bases, J shed 5 bases, and the junction held 5 bases outside the gene matches. CDR3 sequence reads: CASSPASGGETQYF. CDR3 bases: TGTGCCAGCAGCCCCGCTAGCGGGGGTGAGACCCAGTACTTC.